This entry lists 32 T cell receptor beta chains sequenced from one sample in a study of blood T cell repertoires in COVID-19 (dated by TCRdb to about 2020). Library method: the immunoSEQ multiplex PCR assay. As stored in TCRdb, this immuneACCESS dataset retains in-frame rearrangements with V and J assigned. A fraction of the clones does not appear; measured against another copy, unresolved V genes explain less than half of the discrepancy, and the remainder lacks a known reason. This sample lists some 200,000 clones; around 81% were detected once. Approximately 0.99% of the sample is held by the ten biggest clonotypes. The sample taken for sequencing was peripheral blood. The receptors come from a man between 60 and 75 years old with COVID-19, enrolled during active disease.

V gene TRBV9 combines with J gene TRBJ1-1, with a possible D match to TRBD1 (5 bases). The CDR3 runs to 13 residues. V lost 7 bases and J lost 1, with 11 bases in between. Looked up from germline, CDR1 is SGDLS and CDR2 is YYNGEE. CDR3: CASGGLKNTEAFF. CDR3 DNA sequence: TGTGCCAGCGGGGGACTTAAGAACACTGAAGCTTTCTTT.

The rearrangement joins TRBV19 to TRBJ2-1; D possibly corresponds to TRBD2 (6 bases). This CDR3 region has 14 residues. Germline CDR1 is LNHDA and CDR2 is SQIVND (reference sequence). V was clipped by 1 base and J by 5 bases, with 9 bases between them. The CDR3 DNA reads as TGTGCCAGTAGTATAGTGGGGGGTAACAATGAGCAGTTCTTC. Amino acids: CASSIVGGNNEQFF.

The chain recombines TRBV29-1 with TRBJ2-2, with D possibly TRBD1 on 6 matching bases. V lost 7 bases and J 2 bases, leaving 17 bases between the germline ends. Germline lookup yields CDR1 SQVTM and CDR2 ANQGSEA. The CDR3 contains 15 residues. CDR3 region: CSATTGQSNTGELFF. In nucleotides, the CDR3 is TGCAGCGCTACTACTGGACAGTCTAACACCGGGGAGCTGTTTTTT.

This chain uses TRBV5-1 with TRBJ2-7, with 7 nucleotides matching TRBD1. This CDR3 region has 15 residues. CDR1 SGHRS and CDR2 YFSETQ come from the germline V gene. J was trimmed by 2 bases and V by 3 bases; bases with no gene match: 8. CDR3 loop: CASSSGQTVTYEQYF. For the CDR3, the DNA is TGCGCCAGCAGCTCGGGACAGACGGTGACCTACGAGCAGTACTTC.

V gene TRBV20-1 combines with J gene TRBJ1-2; D call uncertain. Per the germline V gene, CDR1 is DFQATT and CDR2 is SNEGSKA (reference sequence). This CDR3 has 11 residues. V dropped 5 bases and J dropped 5 bases, with 9 bases sitting between them. The CDR3 here is CSASLGYGYTF. The CDR3 coding sequence is TGCAGTGCTTCTCTCGGGTATGGCTACACCTTC.

The chain is built from TRBV2 and TRBJ1-4; no reliable D call. CDR1 is SNHLY, CDR2 FYNNEI, per germline. This CDR3 is 16 amino acids long. With 3 bases removed from V and 6 bases from J, the gap between germline ends came to 17 bases. CDR3 in amino acids: CASSEEAVLLDEKLFF. In DNA form, the CDR3 reads TGTGCCAGCAGTGAGGAGGCCGTCCTCCTGGATGAAAAACTGTTTTTT.

This sequence joins TRBV6-2 or TRBV6-3 and TRBJ2-1; D gene unclear. The CDR3 has 16 amino acids. V lost 0 bases to trimming and J lost 0 bases, with 9 bases between them. Germline-derived CDR1 and CDR2 are MNHEY and SVGEGT. The CDR3 region is CASSYSGLSSYNEQFF. The CDR3 DNA reads TGTGCCAGCAGTTACTCGGGCCTGAGCTCCTACAATGAGCAGTTCTTC.

The V gene is TRBV7-9, the J gene TRBJ2-1; 8 positions agree with TRBD2. The CDR3 has 19 amino acids. V gave up 1 base and J gave up 1 base; unmatched junction bases: 12. Germline V gene data show CDR1 as SEHNR and CDR2 as FQNEAQ (reference sequence). CDR3 amino acids: CASSLGDRPGTRSYNEQFF. DNA of the CDR3: TGTGCCAGCAGCTTAGGCGACCGACCGGGGACTAGGTCCTACAATGAGCAGTTCTTC.

V is TRBV4-3 and J is TRBJ1-1, with D possibly TRBD1 on 6 matching bases. Looked up from germline, CDR1 is LGHNA and CDR2 is YSLEER. V was shortened by 5 bases and J by 0 bases, with 10 bases between the two germline ends. The CDR3 covers 14 residues. Here the CDR3 reads CASSAGALNTEAFF. The CDR3, as DNA: TGCGCCAGCAGCGCAGGGGCCCTGAACACTGAAGCTTTCTTT.

This clone showed up just a few times. The chain has TRBV6-5 and TRBJ2-3; the match to TRBD1 covers 9 bases. CDR1 and CDR2 (germline): MNHEY, SVGAGI. The CDR3 totals 16 residues. The V gene end was trimmed by 1 base and the J gene end by 3 bases; junction bases not matched to a gene: 5. CDR3 in DNA: TGTGCCAGCAGTTACTTCCCGGGACAGGGAACAGATACGCAGTATTTT. It translates to CASSYFPGQGTDTQYF.

Here the CDR3 DNA reads TGTGCCAGCAGCCTGACGACAGGGGGCTACAATGAGCAGTTCTTC. Translated, it gives CASSLTTGGYNEQFF. This chain connects TRBV7-6 to TRBJ2-1; 9 bases map to TRBD1. The CDR3 is made up of 15 amino acids. V shed 5 bases and J 3 bases; nucleotides not matched to a gene: 5. CDR1 is SGHVS and CDR2 is FNYEAQ in the germline V gene.

The V call is TRBV6-5, the J call TRBJ1-4, with D tentatively TRBD1 (6 bases). From germline, CDR1 is MNHEY and CDR2 SVGAGI. This CDR3 comprises 14 residues. V was shortened by 4 bases and J by 1 base, with 7 bases between the two germline ends. The CDR3, as DNA: TGTGCCAGCAGTTCAGGGGTAACTAATGAAAAACTGTTTTTT. It specifies CASSSGVTNEKLFF.

This chain links TRBV20-1 with TRBJ2-3; TRBD2 matches at 14 bases. Germline V gene data show CDR1 as DFQATT and CDR2 as SNEGSKA (reference sequence). CDR3 length equals 15 residues. V dropped 3 bases and J dropped 8; count of bases not matched to a gene: 7. In nucleotides, the CDR3 is TGCAGTGCTAGTTACGGGACTAGCGGGAGCGGTACGCAGTATTTT. Protein sequence: CSASYGTSGSGTQYF.

This clone was detected a few times. The genes are TRBV6-1 and TRBJ1-1, with 7 bases lining up with TRBD1. The CDR3 runs 13 residues. J gave up 3 bases and V 2 bases, and 0 bases lay outside the gene matches. The germline CDR1 and CDR2 sequences are MNHNS and SASEGT. The CDR3 reads CASSEQGDTEAFF. CDR3 nucleotides: TGTGCCAGCAGTGAACAGGGGGACACTGAAGCTTTCTTT.

This sequence joins TRBV10-3 and TRBJ1-6; TRBD1 is a possible D gene (6 bases). The CDR3 runs to 12 residues. V lost 5 bases and J 7 bases, leaving 6 bases between the germline ends. From germline, CDR1 is ENHRY and CDR2 SYGVKD. This CDR3 is CAISTGNSPLHF. The CDR3 DNA reads TGTGCCATCAGTACAGGGAATTCACCCCTCCACTTT.

The rearrangement links TRBV29-1 to TRBJ1-1; TRBD1 aligns across 9 bases. This CDR3 is 11 amino acids long. V gave up 6 bases and J gave up 10 bases; unmatched junction bases: 6. Germline CDR1 reads SQVTM; CDR2 reads ANQGSEA. The CDR3 reads CSVETGGPAFF. In DNA, the CDR3 is TGCAGCGTAGAGACAGGGGGGCCAGCTTTCTTT.

The V call is TRBV19, the J call TRBJ1-5; D might be TRBD1 (5 bases). CDR3 length: 11 residues. V dropped 9 bases and J dropped 6 bases, with 9 bases sitting between them. Germline CDR1 and CDR2: LNHDA and SQIVND (reference sequence). The CDR3 here is CARGGVQPQHF. CDR3 sequence (DNA): TGTGCCAGGGGGGGGGTTCAGCCCCAGCATTTT.

The chain is built from TRBV30 and TRBJ1-5; D not certain. Trimming removed 3 bases at V and 0 bases at J, with 12 bases between. This CDR3 region has 15 residues. From germline, CDR1 is GTSNPN and CDR2 SVGIG (reference sequence). CDR3 region: CAWRENTYSNQPQHF. CDR3 in DNA: TGTGCCTGGAGGGAGAATACATATAGCAATCAGCCCCAGCATTTT.

The CDR3 reads CASSQDLQVSGNTIYF. In DNA, the CDR3 is TGTGCCAGCAGCCAAGATCTGCAGGTCTCTGGAAACACCATATATTTT. The chain employs TRBV4-2 and TRBJ1-3, with D unclear. CDR3 length equals 16 residues. The V gene lost 0 bases and the J gene lost 0 bases, with 9 bases spanning the gap. From germline, CDR1 is LGHNA and CDR2 YNFKEQ.

The chain carries TRBV7-3 and TRBJ1-1, with D hard to call. The V gene's germline CDR1 is SGHTA and CDR2 FQGTGA. The V gene lost 5 bases and the J gene lost 2 bases, with 12 bases spanning the gap. The CDR3 totals 14 residues. Here the CDR3 reads CASSLQRGNTEAFF. The CDR3 bases are TGTGCCAGCAGCCTGCAACGGGGAAACACTGAAGCTTTCTTT.

The gene calls are TRBV6-5 and TRBJ1-2; D remains unclear. CDR1 is MNHEY, CDR2 SVGAGI, per germline. Trimming removed 2 bases at V and 2 bases at J, with 9 bases between. This CDR3 contains 14 residues. The CDR3 reads CASSYSGRNYGYTF. CDR3 sequence (DNA): TGTGCCAGCAGTTACAGCGGACGGAACTATGGCTACACCTTC.

This chain joins TRBV12-3 or TRBV12-4 and TRBJ1-6, with 8 nucleotides matching TRBD1. This CDR3 has 13 residues. The V and J ends lost 5 bases and 10 bases, in that order; junction bases with no gene match: 4. CDR3 coding DNA: TGTGCCAGCAGTGTGGACAGGGTCTCACCCCTCCACTTT. Amino acids: CASSVDRVSPLHF.

This chain uses TRBV27 with TRBJ1-5; perhaps TRBD1 as D (5 bases). Germline CDR1 reads MNHEY; CDR2 reads SMNVEV (reference sequence). This CDR3 is built from 14 residues. Trimming cost V 5 bases and J 5 bases, with 13 bases left between them. The CDR3 DNA follows: TGTGCCAGCAGTGGTACAGGAGCGTATCAGCCCCAGCATTTT. Amino acid sequence: CASSGTGAYQPQHF.

The chain carries TRBV2 and TRBJ1-4; maybe TRBD1 (6 bases). This CDR3 region has 16 residues. From germline, CDR1 is SNHLY and CDR2 FYNNEI. The germline V and J ends were trimmed by 4 bases and 8 bases, with 20 bases remaining between them. The DNA for the CDR3 is TGTGCCAGCAGTGTGTATGTGGGGGGGCTCCGGGAAAAACTGTTTTTT. The encoded protein is CASSVYVGGLREKLFF.

This clone has a single count. The rearrangement links TRBV10-3 to TRBJ1-4; D gene unclear. The CDR3 has 15 amino acids. The V end lost 4 bases, the J end lost 6 bases, and 15 bases lay between the germline ends. The germline CDR1 and CDR2 sequences are ENHRY and SYGVKD. The CDR3 protein is CAISGRERGDEKLFF. The DNA of the CDR3 is TGTGCCATCAGTGGGAGGGAGAGAGGTGATGAAAAACTGTTTTTT.

The V and J genes are TRBV21-1 and TRBJ2-5; the table calls TRBD1, which could not be checked here. TRBV21-1 is given as a pseudogene. The length of the CDR3 is 15 residues. CDR3 nucleotide sequence: TGTGCCAGCAGCAAGGGGCCAGGGGTCGGAGAGACCCAGTACTTC. This encodes CASSKGPGVGETQYF.

This clone was seen only once. The CDR3 here is CASSYGRRETEAFF. The CDR3 DNA sequence: TGTGCCAGCAGTTACGGACGGAGGGAGACTGAAGCTTTCTTT. This chain connects TRBV6-5 to TRBJ1-1; no clear D gene. The CDR3 loop spans 14 amino acids. Germline CDR1 is MNHEY and CDR2 is SVGAGI. V was pared by 2 bases and J by 5 bases, with 12 bases between.

The chain recombines TRBV5-8 with TRBJ2-1; perhaps TRBD2 as D (5 bases). Germline V gene data show CDR1 as SGHTS and CDR2 as YDEGEE. V was cut by 2 bases and J by 10 bases, with 13 bases left in between. CDR3 length equals 13 residues. CDR3 in amino acids: CASSFNGRGEQFF. CDR3 coding DNA: TGTGCCAGCAGCTTTAATGGTCGCGGGGAGCAGTTCTTC.

The rearrangement links TRBV28 to TRBJ1-6; D ambiguous. Germline assignment: CDR1 MDHEN and CDR2 SYDVKM. Deletions cut 4 bases from V and 11 bases from J, with 6 bases between. This CDR3 comprises 11 residues. The CDR3, as DNA: TGTGCCAGCAGTTCCCGGGCACCCCTCCACTTT. It translates to CASSSRAPLHF.

The rearrangement links TRBV18 to TRBJ2-1, with 11 positions matching TRBD1. V was clipped by 3 bases and J by 10 bases; unmatched bases: 8. CDR3 length: 15 residues. In germline, CDR1 is KGHSH, CDR2 LQKENI. The CDR3 sequence: CASSPRDRGFGEQFF. As DNA, the CDR3 is TGTGCCAGCTCACCCCGGGACAGGGGGTTTGGAGAGCAGTTCTTC.

This clone was found once. The rearrangement joins TRBV2 to TRBJ2-5, with 7 bases fitting TRBD2. Trimming cost V 6 bases and J 5 bases; bases outside gene matches: 6. The CDR3 has 13 residues. In germline, CDR1 is SNHLY, CDR2 FYNNEI. CDR3 nucleotides: TGTGCCAGCAGAGGGGACTACGCCGAGACCCAGTACTTC. This codes for CASRGDYAETQYF.

V usage is TRBV28 and J usage is TRBJ2-3, with 16 bases fitting TRBD2. Trimming took 6 bases from V and 3 from J; bases not matched to a gene: 3. CDR1 is MDHEN and CDR2 is SYDVKM in the germline V gene. This CDR3 has 16 amino acids. The CDR3 spells CASSLGLAGGTDTQYF. The CDR3 DNA sequence: TGTGCCAGCAGCCTGGGACTAGCGGGAGGGACAGATACGCAGTATTTT.